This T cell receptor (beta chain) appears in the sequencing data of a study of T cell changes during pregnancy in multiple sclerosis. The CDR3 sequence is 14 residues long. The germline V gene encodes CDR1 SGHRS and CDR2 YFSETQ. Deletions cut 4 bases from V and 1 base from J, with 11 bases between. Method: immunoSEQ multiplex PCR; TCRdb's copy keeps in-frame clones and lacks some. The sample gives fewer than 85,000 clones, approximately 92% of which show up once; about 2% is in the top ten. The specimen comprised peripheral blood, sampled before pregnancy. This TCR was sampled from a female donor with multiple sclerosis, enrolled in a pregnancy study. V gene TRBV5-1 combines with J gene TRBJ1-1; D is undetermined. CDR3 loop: CASSATGRNTEAFF. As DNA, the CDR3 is TGCGCCAGCAGCGCGACCGGGAGGAACACTGAAGCTTTCTTT. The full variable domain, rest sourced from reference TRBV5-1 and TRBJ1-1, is KAGVTQTPRYLIKTRGQQVTLSCSPISGHRSVSWYQQTPGQGLQFLFEYFSETQRNKGNFPGRFSGRQFSNSRSEMNVSTLELGDSALYLCASSATGRNTEAFFGQGTRLTVV.